The present TCR beta chain was sequenced within a study of T cells after yellow fever vaccination. The overall study: The SMART-Seq v4 Ultra Low Input method served to prepare the low-cell-number fractions. Findings and caveats of the study: Clones from primary vaccination mostly reappeared after the booster (around 96% CD4, over 85% CD8).

In TCRdb, the 5' RACE reads were re-called with MiXCR into one record per CDR3 protein. The sample yields some 150,000 distinct CDR3 sequences, 11% seen once. This clonotype turned up a few times. The antigen is not known. This TCR came from a man aged 18-30 years who received the YFV17D yellow fever vaccine. This specimen was CD8+ T cells sorted from PBMCs, taken 15 days after the yellow fever booster vaccination.

The CDR3 is CASSSLMLAGNTIYF. The CDR3 nucleotides are TGCGCCAGCAGCTCCCTAATGCTCGCTGGAAACACCATATATTTT. The chain links TRBV4-1 to TRBJ1-3; the D is unclear. The CDR3 has 15 residues. Germline V gene lookup returns CDR1 MGHRA and CDR2 YSYEKL. Trimming took off 5 bases at V and 2 bases at J, with 13 bases between the two ends.